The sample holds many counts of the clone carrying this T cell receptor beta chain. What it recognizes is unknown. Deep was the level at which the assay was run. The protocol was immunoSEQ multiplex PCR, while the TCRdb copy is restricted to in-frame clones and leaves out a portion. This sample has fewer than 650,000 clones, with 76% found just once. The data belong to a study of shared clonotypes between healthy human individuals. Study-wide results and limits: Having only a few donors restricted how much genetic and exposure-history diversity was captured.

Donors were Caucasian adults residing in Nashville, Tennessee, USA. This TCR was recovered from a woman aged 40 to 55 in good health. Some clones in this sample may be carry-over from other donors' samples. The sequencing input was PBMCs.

The CDR3 nucleotides are TGTGCCAGCAGTTTGCCCGGACAGGGGAGGACCGGGGAGCTGTTTTTT. It specifies CASSLPGQGRTGELFF. The chain couples TRBV28 to TRBJ2-2, with 9 nucleotides matching TRBD1. Germline CDR1 reads MDHEN; CDR2 reads SYDVKM. V trimming: 3 bases; J trimming: 5 bases; junction bases outside the gene matches: 7. The CDR3 loop spans 16 amino acids.